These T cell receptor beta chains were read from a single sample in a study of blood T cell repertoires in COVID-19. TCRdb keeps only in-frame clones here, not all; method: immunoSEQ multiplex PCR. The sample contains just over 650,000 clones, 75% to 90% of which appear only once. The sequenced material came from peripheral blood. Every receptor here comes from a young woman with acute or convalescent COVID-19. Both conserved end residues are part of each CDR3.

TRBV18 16 CASSGKPGQGAYGYTF
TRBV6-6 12 CASSYWAQPQHF
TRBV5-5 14 CASSYPGTKETQYF
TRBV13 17 CASSSPKRTGGWNEQFF
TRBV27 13 CASSLQGGETQYF
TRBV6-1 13 CASSERLGYEQYF
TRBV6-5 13 CASGQGTYNEQFF
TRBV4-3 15 CASSGDTRMNTEAFF
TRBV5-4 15 CASSPAGDRVYGYTF
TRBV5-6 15 CASSQVEFGNTEAFF
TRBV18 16 CASSPGQGFSGNTIYF
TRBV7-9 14 CASNFPGVNYGYTF
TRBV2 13 CASSVRVNNEQFF
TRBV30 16 CAWSLAGGQYTGELFF
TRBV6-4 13 CASGGGIHTEAFF
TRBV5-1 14 CASSTTGQGHEQYF
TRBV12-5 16 CASGFWGPLGGNTIYF
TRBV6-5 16 CASSYSMGGMGNTIYF
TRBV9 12 CASGDREDEAFF
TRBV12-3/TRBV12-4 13 CASSRQARQPQHF
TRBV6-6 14 CASSWTGPNEKLFF
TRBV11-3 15 CASSWGTSGQETQYF
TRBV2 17 CASSEARGVSEGNEQFF
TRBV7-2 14 CASSVGGGAGGYTF
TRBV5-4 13 CASSFLGRVEAFF
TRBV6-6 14 CASSTQGALEKLFF
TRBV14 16 CASSQVKRGAPYEQYF
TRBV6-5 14 CASRGEGGSYEQYF
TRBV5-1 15 CASSFTSGYGNTIYF